The rows below give T cell receptor beta chains drawn from one sample of a study of neurological immune-mediated disorders. TCRdb reprocessed the 5' RACE reads with MiXCR, giving one entry per CDR3 protein. The sample lists more than 30,000 distinct CDR3 sequences; about 12% were seen once. Sequenced material: PBMCs. All receptors derive from a woman aged 40 to 50 in good health. Both conserved end residues are part of each CDR3. The D gene is left open where the match is weak. Only some rows state a clone size, as once, few, many or a class for expanded clones.

V	D	J	size	CDR3	DNA
TRBV6-2/TRBV6-3	TRBD1	TRBJ2-1	many	CASSYSTWTGVVNEQFF	TGTGCCAGCAGTTACTCGACGTGGACAGGGGTTGTGAATGAGCAGTTCTTC
TRBV20-1	TRBD1	TRBJ1-1	many	CSASGQLGDTEAFF	TGCAGTGCTTCGGGACAGTTGGGTGACACTGAAGCTTTCTTT
TRBV20-1	TRBD1	TRBJ2-2	many	CSAWTGQDTGELFF	TGCAGTGCCTGGACAGGCCAAGACACCGGGGAGCTGTTTTTT
TRBV20-1	TRBD2	TRBJ2-3	many	CSAILAGVKDTQYF	TGCAGTGCTATACTAGCGGGAGTAAAGGATACGCAGTATTTT
TRBV12-3/TRBV12-4	NA	TRBJ1-2	many	CASSSRGEGYTF	TGTGCCAGCAGCTCACGGGGGGAAGGCTACACCTTC
TRBV5-1	NA	TRBJ1-1	many	CASSPVPDRNTEAFF	TGCGCCAGCAGCCCGGTCCCTGACAGGAACACTGAAGCTTTCTTT
TRBV20-1	TRBD1	TRBJ2-1	many	CSARDPTGQGTNEQFF	TGCAGTGCTAGAGATCCCACGGGACAGGGAACCAATGAGCAGTTCTTC
TRBV9	NA	TRBJ1-2	few	CASRATGPDNYGYTF	TGTGCCAGCAGGGCAACAGGGCCTGATAACTATGGCTACACCTTC
TRBV7-9	TRBD1	TRBJ1-1	many	CASSLAEDREAFF	TGTGCCAGCAGCTTAGCAGAGGACAGGGAAGCTTTCTTT
TRBV10-3	NA	TRBJ1-2	many	CAIKELGLQLGGYTF	TGTGCCATCAAGGAGCTCGGGCTACAACTGGGGGGCTACACCTTC
TRBV12-5	NA	TRBJ2-7	many	CASGLLGQSGYEQYF	TGTGCTAGTGGTTTGTTAGGACAAAGTGGCTACGAGCAGTACTTC
TRBV20-1	NA	TRBJ1-2	medium-sized	CSAGVDYGYTF	TGCAGTGCTGGCGTCGACTATGGCTACACCTTC
TRBV5-1	NA	TRBJ1-6	many	CASSLFDRSSYNSPLHF	TGCGCCAGCAGCTTGTTCGACAGAAGCTCCTATAATTCACCCCTCCACTTT
TRBV7-3	NA	TRBJ2-6	NA	CASSFGGTSSGANVLTF	TGTGCCAGCAGCTTCGGTGGAACGTCCTCTGGGGCCAACGTCCTGACTTTC
TRBV25-1	NA	TRBJ1-2	many	CGAGGRGSYTF	TGTGGCGCTGGGGGCCGCGGTAGCTACACCTTC
TRBV5-1	TRBD1	TRBJ2-1	many	CASSAGQGSYNEQFF	TGCGCCAGCAGCGCGGGACAGGGGTCCTACAATGAGCAGTTCTTC
TRBV12-3/TRBV12-4	NA	TRBJ1-1	many	CASSREYTEAFF	TGTGCCAGCAGCAGGGAATACACTGAAGCTTTCTTT
TRBV4-1	NA	TRBJ1-2	NA	CASSQDGPQRDYGYTF	TGCGCCAGCAGCCAAGACGGGCCCCAGCGGGATTATGGCTACACCTTC
TRBV9	TRBD2	TRBJ2-1	NA	CASTPGGSTRDEQFF	TGTGCCAGCACCCCTGGCGGGAGCACTAGGGATGAGCAGTTCTTC
TRBV5-1	NA	TRBJ1-1	NA	CASSLGVGVVTEAFF	TGCGCCAGCAGCTTGGGAGTTGGGGTCGTCACTGAAGCTTTCTTT
TRBV29-1	TRBD1	TRBJ2-3	many	CSVKQGDLTDTQYF	TGCAGCGTTAAACAGGGGGACCTCACAGATACGCAGTATTTT
TRBV20-1	NA	TRBJ2-5	many	CSARDGVRETQYF	TGCAGTGCTAGAGATGGAGTCCGCGAGACCCAGTACTTC
TRBV5-1	NA	TRBJ2-7	NA	CSISLATGPYYEQYF	TGCTCCATCAGCTTGGCCACAGGGCCCTACTACGAGCAGTACTTC
TRBV5-1	NA	TRBJ1-2	medium-sized	CASRISRAASYGYTF	TGCGCCAGCAGGATCTCTCGGGCAGCAAGTTATGGCTACACCTTC
TRBV3-1	TRBD1	TRBJ2-7	few	CASSRFGQGQGEQYF	TGTGCCAGCAGCCGGTTCGGACAGGGCCAAGGCGAGCAGTACTTC
TRBV20-1	TRBD2	TRBJ2-5	many	CSARGLAGFQETQYF	TGCAGTGCTAGGGGACTAGCGGGGTTCCAAGAGACCCAGTACTTC
TRBV9	TRBD1	TRBJ1-1	NA	CASSPPRGTVNTEAFF	TGTGCCAGCAGCCCCCCCCGAGGGACAGTGAACACTGAAGCTTTCTTT
TRBV12-3/TRBV12-4	NA	TRBJ2-5	many	CASSRGDPQYF	TGTGCCAGCAGTCGCGGGGATCCCCAGTACTTC
TRBV3-1	NA	TRBJ1-4	many	CASSRRAANEKLFF	TGTGCCAGCAGCCGCCGCGCGGCTAATGAAAAACTGTTTTTT
TRBV10-1	NA	TRBJ1-6	many	CASSEQGNSPLHF	TGCGCCAGCTCGGAGCAGGGAAATTCACCCCTCCACTTT
TRBV12-3/TRBV12-4	NA	TRBJ2-7	many	CASSSFPNHEQYF	TGTGCCAGCAGCTCTTTCCCCAATCACGAGCAGTACTTC
TRBV29-1	NA	TRBJ2-5	NA	CSINRNRGGPETQYF	TGCAGCATAAACAGGAACCGGGGAGGCCCAGAGACCCAGTACTTC
TRBV12-3/TRBV12-4	NA	TRBJ2-1	many	CASSSIGGLDEQFF	TGTGCCAGCAGTAGCATAGGGGGGTTGGATGAGCAGTTCTTC
TRBV7-3	TRBD2	TRBJ2-1	medium-sized	CASSLYSGKQFF	TGTGCCAGCAGCTTATATAGCGGGAAGCAGTTCTTC
TRBV6-2/TRBV6-3	TRBD1	TRBJ1-2	many	CASSPDRDYGYTF	TGTGCCAGCAGTCCCGACAGGGACTATGGCTACACCTTC
TRBV12-3/TRBV12-4	NA	TRBJ2-1	medium-sized	CASSPITGEQSDEQFF	TGTGCCAGCAGTCCCATTACCGGGGAACAGAGCGATGAGCAGTTCTTC
TRBV20-1	TRBD2	TRBJ2-5	many	CSAMTGLAQETQYF	TGCAGTGCCATGACGGGACTAGCTCAAGAGACCCAGTACTTC
TRBV21-1	NA	TRBJ2-1	many	CASSKGKREPYNEQFF	TGTGCCAGCAGCAAAGGGAAGCGGGAGCCCTACAATGAGCAGTTCTTC
TRBV12-3/TRBV12-4	NA	TRBJ2-3	many	CASSHFQPGGTDTQYF	TGTGCCAGCTCACACTTCCAACCGGGAGGCACAGATACGCAGTATTTT
TRBV7-2	TRBD2	TRBJ2-5	many	CASSFSGGVQETQYF	TGTGCCAGCAGCTTTAGCGGGGGGGTTCAAGAGACCCAGTACTTC
TRBV4-3	TRBD2	TRBJ2-3	few	CASSQDLSGRGPDTQYF	TGCGCCAGCAGCCAAGATCTGAGCGGGAGAGGTCCAGATACGCAGTATTTT
TRBV12-3/TRBV12-4	TRBD1	TRBJ2-7	many	CASSSTGDSYEQYF	TGTGCCAGCAGTTCGACAGGGGACTCCTACGAGCAGTACTTC
TRBV3-1	NA	TRBJ1-1	NA	CTSSRRTNTKAFF	TGTACCAGCAGCCGGCGGACGAACACTAAAGCTTTCTTT